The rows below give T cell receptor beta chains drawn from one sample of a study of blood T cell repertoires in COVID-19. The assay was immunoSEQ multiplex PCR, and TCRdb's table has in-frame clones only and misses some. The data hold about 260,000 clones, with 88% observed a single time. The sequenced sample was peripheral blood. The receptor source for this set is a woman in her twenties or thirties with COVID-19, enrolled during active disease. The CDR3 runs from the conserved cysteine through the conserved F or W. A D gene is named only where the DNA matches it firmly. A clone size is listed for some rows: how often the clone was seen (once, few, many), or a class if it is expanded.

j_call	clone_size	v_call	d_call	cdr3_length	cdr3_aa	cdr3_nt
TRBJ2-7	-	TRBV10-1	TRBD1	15	CASSGGTGDTYEQYF	TGCGCCAGCAGCGGAGGGACAGGAGATACCTACGAGCAGTACTTC
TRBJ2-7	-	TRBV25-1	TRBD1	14	CASSPMGTGGEQYF	TGTGCCAGCAGCCCCATGGGGACAGGAGGCGAGCAGTACTTC
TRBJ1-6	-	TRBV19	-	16	CASSIGRQVSGSPLHF	TGTGCCAGTAGTATAGGTCGACAGGTTTCCGGATCACCCCTCCACTTT
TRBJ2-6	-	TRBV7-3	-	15	CASSLTQAGANVLTF	TGTGCCAGCAGCTTAACACAAGCTGGGGCCAACGTCCTGACTTTC
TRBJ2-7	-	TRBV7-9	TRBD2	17	CASSRTGGSDTVYEQYF	TGTGCCAGCAGTCGTACGGGGGGGAGCGATACCGTTTACGAGCAGTACTTC
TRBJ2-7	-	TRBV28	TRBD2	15	CASRFTGGSTYEQYF	TGTGCCAGCAGATTCACGGGGGGGTCGACCTACGAGCAGTACTTC
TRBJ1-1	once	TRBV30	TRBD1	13	CAWRHFTGDRGTF	TGTGCCTGGAGACACTTTACCGGGGACAGGGGCACTTTT
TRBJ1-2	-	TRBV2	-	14	CASSSTEKGYGYTF	TGTGCCAGCAGTTCGACAGAGAAGGGCTATGGCTACACCTTC
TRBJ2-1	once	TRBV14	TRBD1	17	CASSQDLQGATYNEQFF	TGTGCCAGCAGCCAAGATCTCCAGGGGGCAACCTACAATGAGCAGTTCTTC
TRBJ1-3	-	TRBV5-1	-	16	CASSLYDTFSGNTIYF	TGCGCCAGCAGCTTATACGACACCTTCTCTGGAAACACCATATATTTT
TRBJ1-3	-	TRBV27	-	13	CASASGAGNTIYF	TGTGCCAGCGCTTCGGGGGCTGGAAACACCATATATTTT
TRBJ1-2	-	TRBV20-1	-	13	CSASRTEGYGYTF	TGCAGTGCTAGTCGGACCGAGGGTTATGGCTACACCTTC
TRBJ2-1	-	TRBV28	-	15	CASSLFGGDYNEQFF	TGTGCCAGCAGTTTATTTGGCGGGGACTACAATGAGCAGTTCTTC
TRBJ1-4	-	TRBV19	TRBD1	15	CASRPSTGPNEKLFF	TGTGCCAGTAGGCCTTCGACAGGGCCTAATGAAAAACTGTTTTTT
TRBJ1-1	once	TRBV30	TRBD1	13	CAWSGDRGAEAFF	TGTGCCTGGAGTGGTGACAGGGGGGCCGAAGCTTTCTTT
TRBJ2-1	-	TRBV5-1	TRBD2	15	CASSPSGNSYNEQFF	TGCGCCAGCAGTCCGAGCGGGAACTCCTACAATGAGCAGTTCTTC
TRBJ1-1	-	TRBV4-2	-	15	CASSQRPGGSTEAFF	TGTGCCAGCAGCCAAAGGCCCGGGGGATCCACTGAAGCTTTCTTT
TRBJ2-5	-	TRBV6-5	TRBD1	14	CASSLTGGLETQYF	TGTGCCAGCAGCTTAACAGGGGGCTTGGAGACCCAGTACTTC
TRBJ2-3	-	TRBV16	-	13	CASSQTSQDTQYF	TGTGCCAGCAGCCAAACTAGCCAAGATACGCAGTATTTT
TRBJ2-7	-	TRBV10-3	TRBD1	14	CAISRGTGEDEQYF	TGTGCCATCAGTCGAGGGACAGGGGAAGACGAGCAGTACTTC
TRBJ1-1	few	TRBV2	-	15	CASSEWRGLNTEAFF	TGTGCCAGCAGTGAATGGCGGGGGTTGAACACTGAAGCTTTCTTT
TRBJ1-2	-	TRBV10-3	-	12	CAISESSPGYTF	TGTGCCATCAGTGAGTCGTCTCCTGGCTACACCTTC
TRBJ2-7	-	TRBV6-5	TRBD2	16	CASSYGLAGVGAKQYF	TGTGCCAGCAGTTACGGACTAGCGGGAGTAGGAGCCAAGCAGTACTTC
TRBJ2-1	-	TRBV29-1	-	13	CSVQESSYNEQFF	TGCAGCGTTCAGGAAAGCTCCTACAATGAGCAGTTCTTC
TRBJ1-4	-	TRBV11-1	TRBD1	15	CASSARQGAFEKLFF	TGTGCCAGCAGTGCCCGACAGGGGGCCTTCGAAAAACTGTTTTTT
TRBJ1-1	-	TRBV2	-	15	CASRQGSGWNTEAFF	TGTGCCAGCAGGCAGGGATCCGGATGGAACACTGAAGCTTTCTTT
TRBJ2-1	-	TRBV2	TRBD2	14	CASSGRTTYNEQFF	TGTGCCAGCAGCGGGAGGACCACCTACAATGAGCAGTTCTTC
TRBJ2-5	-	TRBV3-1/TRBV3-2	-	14	CASSQTQRGETQYF	TGTGCCAGCAGCCAGACGCAAAGGGGGGAGACCCAGTACTTC
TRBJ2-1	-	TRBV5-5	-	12	CASSFVPSEQFF	TGTGCCAGCAGCTTTGTGCCGAGTGAGCAGTTCTTC
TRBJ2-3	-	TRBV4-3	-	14	CASSQERAFYTQYF	TGCGCCAGCAGCCAAGAGAGGGCCTTTTATACGCAGTATTTT
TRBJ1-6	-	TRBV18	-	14	CASSPDRTNSPLHF	TGTGCCAGCTCACCTGACAGGACTAATTCACCCCTCCACTTT
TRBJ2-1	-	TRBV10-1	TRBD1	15	CASSDPRGRSTEQFF	TGCGCCAGCAGTGACCCCAGGGGGCGGTCCACTGAGCAGTTCTTC
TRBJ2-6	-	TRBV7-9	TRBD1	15	CASKRDSSGANVLTF	TGTGCCAGTAAACGGGACAGCTCTGGGGCCAACGTCCTGACTTTC
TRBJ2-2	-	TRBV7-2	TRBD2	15	CASSTRLAGTGELFF	TGTGCCAGCAGCACCCGACTAGCTGGAACCGGGGAGCTGTTTTTT
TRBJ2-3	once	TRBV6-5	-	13	CASRPPGSDTQYF	TGTGCCAGCAGACCCCCAGGGTCAGATACGCAGTATTTT
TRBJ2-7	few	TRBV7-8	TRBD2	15	CASSLTSGSLYEQYF	TGTGCCAGCAGCCTTACTAGCGGGAGTCTCTACGAGCAGTACTTC